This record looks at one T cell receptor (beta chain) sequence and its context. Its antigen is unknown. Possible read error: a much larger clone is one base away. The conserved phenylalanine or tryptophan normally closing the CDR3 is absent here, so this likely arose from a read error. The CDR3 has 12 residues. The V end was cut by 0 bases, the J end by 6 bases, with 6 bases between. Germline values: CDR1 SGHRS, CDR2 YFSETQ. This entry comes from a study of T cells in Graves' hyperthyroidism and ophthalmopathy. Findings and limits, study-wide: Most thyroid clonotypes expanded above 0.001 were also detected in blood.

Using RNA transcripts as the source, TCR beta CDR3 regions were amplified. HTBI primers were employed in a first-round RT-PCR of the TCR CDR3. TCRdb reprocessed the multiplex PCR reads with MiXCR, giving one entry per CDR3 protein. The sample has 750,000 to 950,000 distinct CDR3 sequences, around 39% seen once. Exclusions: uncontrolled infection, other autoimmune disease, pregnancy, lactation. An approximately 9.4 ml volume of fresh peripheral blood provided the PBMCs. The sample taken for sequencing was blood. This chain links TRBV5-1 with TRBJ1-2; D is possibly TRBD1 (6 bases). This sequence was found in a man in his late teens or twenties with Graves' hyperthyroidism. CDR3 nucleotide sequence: TGCGCCAGCAGCTTGGAGGGGGATGGCTACACCCTC. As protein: CASSLEGDGYTL.